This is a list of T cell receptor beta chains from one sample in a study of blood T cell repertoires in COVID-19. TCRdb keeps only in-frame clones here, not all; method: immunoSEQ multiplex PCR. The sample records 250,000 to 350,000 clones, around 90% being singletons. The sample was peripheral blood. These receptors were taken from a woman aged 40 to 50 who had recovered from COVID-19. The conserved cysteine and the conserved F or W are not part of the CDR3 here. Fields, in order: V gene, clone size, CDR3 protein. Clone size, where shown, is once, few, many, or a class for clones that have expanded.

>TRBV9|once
ASSVANDYGETQY
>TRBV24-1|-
ATSDPGQPQH
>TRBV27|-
ASSLLAGRNTGELF
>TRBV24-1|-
ATSDPGQGNTEAF
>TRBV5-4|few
ASSQDRGEQY
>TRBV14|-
ASSQDFNEQF
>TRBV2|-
ASSDRGYGNTIY
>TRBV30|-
AWSGYPSGTSTDTQY
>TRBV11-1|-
ASSSGQADSPLH
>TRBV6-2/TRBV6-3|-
ASSLGGGELF
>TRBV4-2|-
ASSQGDSTNTEAF
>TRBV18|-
ASSPWTGGEYGYT
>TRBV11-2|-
ASSVGTVYEQF
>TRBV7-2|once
ASSPAGRDTEAF
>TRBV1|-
TSSQDKSGVRDEQY
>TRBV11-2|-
ASSFRGTNEKLF
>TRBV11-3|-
ASSRTGGWETQY
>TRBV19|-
ASSIYSDPPDTQY
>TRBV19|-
ASSVLWTSGMVPEQF
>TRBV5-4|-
ASSLDSLSGNTIY